Listed below are T cell receptor beta chains from one sample, sequenced in a study of T cells in Graves' hyperthyroidism and ophthalmopathy. TCRdb re-called the multiplex PCR reads through MiXCR, storing one row per CDR3 protein. The sample lists about 690,000 distinct CDR3 sequences; roughly 17% were seen once. The sequenced material came from blood. Every receptor here comes from a man in his fifties with Graves' hyperthyroidism. Both conserved end residues are part of each CDR3. The D gene is left open where the match is weak. Some rows mark clone size as missing; the rest say once, few, many or name a class of expanded clone.

D gene: TRBD2
clone size: many
V gene: TRBV24-1
J gene: TRBJ2-1
CDR3 DNA: TGTGCCACCAGTGATACTCCCGGGACTAGCGGGAGGGCGAAGAATGAGCAGTTCTTC
CDR3 protein: CATSDTPGTSGRAKNEQFF

D gene: TRBD1
clone size: many
V gene: TRBV6-1
J gene: TRBJ1-2
CDR3 DNA: TGTGCCAGCACCGTCAGGACAGGGGGCGCGAGTAACTATGGCTACACCTTC
CDR3 protein: CASTVRTGGASNYGYTF

D gene: .
clone size: many
V gene: TRBV11-2
J gene: TRBJ2-7
CDR3 DNA: TGTGCCAGCAGGCCGAGAGTCTACTCAATTCCCCCCTACGAGCAGTACTTC
CDR3 protein: CASRPRVYSIPPYEQYF

D gene: .
clone size: .
V gene: TRBV20-1
J gene: TRBJ1-2
CDR3 DNA: TGCAGTGCTAGAACACCCGAAGACAGATCCCTCTACACCTTC
CDR3 protein: CSARTPEDRSLYTF

D gene: .
clone size: many
V gene: TRBV11-2
J gene: TRBJ2-1
CDR3 DNA: TGTGCCAGCAGCTCCCAAAGCGGAACGCCCTACAATGAGCAGTTCTTC
CDR3 protein: CASSSQSGTPYNEQFF

D gene: TRBD1
clone size: many
V gene: TRBV29-1
J gene: TRBJ1-1
CDR3 DNA: TGCAGCGTGTCAAAGGGACAGGGTATCACTGAAGCTTTCTTT
CDR3 protein: CSVSKGQGITEAFF

D gene: .
clone size: few
V gene: TRBV27
J gene: TRBJ1-1
CDR3 DNA: TGTGCCAGCAGCCCCGGGGGGGGGTTGAACACTGAAGCTTTCTTT
CDR3 protein: CASSPGGGLNTEAFF

D gene: .
clone size: few
V gene: TRBV7-2
J gene: TRBJ2-7
CDR3 DNA: TGTGCCAGCGGAGGGGGCGTGTTCCCCTACGAGCAGTACTTC
CDR3 protein: CASGGGVFPYEQYF

D gene: .
clone size: .
V gene: TRBV7-2
J gene: TRBJ2-3
CDR3 DNA: TGTGCCAGCAGCATCTACAGCCCCAGCACAGATACGCAGTATTTT
CDR3 protein: CASSIYSPSTDTQYF

D gene: TRBD1
clone size: many
V gene: TRBV27
J gene: TRBJ1-1
CDR3 DNA: TGTGCCAGCAGTTTAACAGGGGGCTCTGAAGCTTTCTTT
CDR3 protein: CASSLTGGSEAFF

D gene: .
clone size: many
V gene: TRBV7-2
J gene: TRBJ2-3
CDR3 DNA: TGTGCCAGCCTCTCCCTTTGGGATACGCAGTATTTT
CDR3 protein: CASLSLWDTQYF

D gene: TRBD1
clone size: .
V gene: TRBV19
J gene: TRBJ1-5
CDR3 DNA: TGTGCCAGTAGTATAGATTGGGGACAGCCGAAATCATATAGCAATCAGCCCCAGCATTTT
CDR3 protein: CASSIDWGQPKSYSNQPQHF

D gene: TRBD2
clone size: few
V gene: TRBV6-1
J gene: TRBJ2-7
CDR3 DNA: TGTGCCAGCGCGGGGTCTAGCGGGAGGGCAGGCGAGCAGTACTTC
CDR3 protein: CASAGSSGRAGEQYF